This TCR beta chain was observed in a study of beta chain features in type 1 diabetes. General study results and limits: TCRB CDR3 length was moderately but significantly reduced in all four CD4+ subsets of Type 1 diabetes patients.

The CDR3 is made up of 14 amino acids. Germline V gives CDR1 MRHNA, CDR2 SNTAGT. Trimming cost V 6 bases and J 1 base; bases outside gene matches: 4. What was sequenced were expressed TCRB transcripts, since all of the isolated RNA had been reverse transcribed. Method: immunoSEQ multiplex PCR; TCRdb's copy keeps in-frame clones and lacks some. The sample lists about 700,000 clones; 13% were seen once. For this clone: No antigen is known for it.

This receptor was taken from a young man with type 1 diabetes. Sample: naive CD4+ T cells from blood. V and J are TRBV6-4 and TRBJ1-1, with 8 bases fitting TRBD1. CDR3 residues: CASSETGENTEAFF. The CDR3 DNA is TGTGCCAGCAGCGAGACAGGGGAGAACACTGAAGCTTTCTTT.